This TCR beta chain was sequenced in a study of blood T cell repertoires in COVID-19. Turning to the study itself: Spain, Italy and the United States supplied samples that represented acute and convalescent COVID-19. In each case, the material was cDNA or gDNA derived from T cells, B-cell-depleted T cells, or PBMCs.

In the original workflow: Amplifying reference gene primers gave estimates of nucleated cell counts. Clones were read by immunoSEQ multiplex PCR, and TCRdb kept only the in-frame ones, dropping some. The V and J calls and the clone size are those of that table, but D and trimming were determined from the DNA. Of about 47,000 clones listed, approximately 88% are singletons. V lost 8 bases to trimming and J lost 0 bases, with 10 bases between them. This CDR3 has 14 residues. Germline CDR1 MNHEY, CDR2 SVGAGI. Sequencing was done on a sample of peripheral blood. The TCR comes from a human donor with active COVID-19. The donor label of this sample is uncertain. V and J are TRBV6-5 and TRBJ1-4; D call uncertain. The CDR3 DNA sequence: TGTGCCAGCCAACCGACACCAACTAATGAAAAACTGTTTTTT. Its translation: CASQPTPTNEKLFF.